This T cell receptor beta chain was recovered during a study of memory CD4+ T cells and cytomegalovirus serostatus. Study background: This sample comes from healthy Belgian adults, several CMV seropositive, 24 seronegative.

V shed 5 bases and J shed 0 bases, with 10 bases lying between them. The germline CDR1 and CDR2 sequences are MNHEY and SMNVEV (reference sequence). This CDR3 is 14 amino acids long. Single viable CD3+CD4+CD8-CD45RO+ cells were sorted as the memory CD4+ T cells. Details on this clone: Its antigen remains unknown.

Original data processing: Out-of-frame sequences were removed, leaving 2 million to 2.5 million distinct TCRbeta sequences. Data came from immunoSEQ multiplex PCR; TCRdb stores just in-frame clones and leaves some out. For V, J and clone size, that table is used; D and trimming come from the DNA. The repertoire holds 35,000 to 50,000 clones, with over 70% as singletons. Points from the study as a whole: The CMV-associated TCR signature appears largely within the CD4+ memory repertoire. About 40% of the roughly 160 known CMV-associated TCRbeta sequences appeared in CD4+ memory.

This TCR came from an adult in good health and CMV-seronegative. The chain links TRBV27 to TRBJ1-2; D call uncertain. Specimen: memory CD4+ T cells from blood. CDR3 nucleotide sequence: TGTGCCAGCAGTATCGGGAGGGCTAACTATGGCTACACCTTC. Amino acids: CASSIGRANYGYTF.